This TCR beta chain was sequenced for a study of blood T cell repertoires in COVID-19. Across the whole study: The analysed material was cDNA or gDNA that came from T cells, B-cell-depleted T cells, or PBMCs.

The trim removed 4 bases at V and 3 bases at J, leaving 8 bases unmatched. Looked up from germline, CDR1 is SGDLS and CDR2 is YYNGEE. The CDR3 has 15 residues. Method: immunoSEQ multiplex PCR; TCRdb's copy keeps in-frame clones and lacks some. The top ten hold around 0.63% of the sample, which has about 190,000 clones, 90% seen once. The receptor comes from a man between 45 and 60 years old with acute or convalescent COVID-19. The chain recombines TRBV9 with TRBJ2-7, with 9 bases aligning to TRBD1. The material sequenced was peripheral blood. The CDR3 here is CASSLRTGANYEQYF. CDR3 in DNA: TGTGCCAGCAGCCTTCGGACAGGGGCCAACTACGAGCAGTACTTC.